The sequence of this T cell receptor (beta chain) was determined in a study of T-cell reconstitution after alpha-beta-depleted transplantation in children. Unique molecular identifiers tagged the TCRbeta library. TCRdb analysed the PCR reads with MiXCR anew, one entry per CDR3 protein. The table shows some 520,000 distinct CDR3 sequences, with around a third occurring only once. V dropped 5 bases and J dropped 4; count of bases not matched to a gene: 9. The CDR3 length is 15 residues. CDR1 and CDR2 (germline): DFQATT, SNEGSKA (reference sequence). This clonotype has a handful of counts. The V gene is TRBV20-1, the J gene TRBJ2-1; 9 bases agree with TRBD2. The clonotype was recovered from a human donor who donated a stem cell graft to a child with aplastic anemia. Sample: PBMCs from the stem cell graft donor, taken from the stem cell graft. CDR3 in amino acids: CSAYLGTSRYNEQFF. The CDR3 nucleotides read TGCAGTGCTTACCTGGGGACTAGCAGATACAATGAGCAGTTCTTC.